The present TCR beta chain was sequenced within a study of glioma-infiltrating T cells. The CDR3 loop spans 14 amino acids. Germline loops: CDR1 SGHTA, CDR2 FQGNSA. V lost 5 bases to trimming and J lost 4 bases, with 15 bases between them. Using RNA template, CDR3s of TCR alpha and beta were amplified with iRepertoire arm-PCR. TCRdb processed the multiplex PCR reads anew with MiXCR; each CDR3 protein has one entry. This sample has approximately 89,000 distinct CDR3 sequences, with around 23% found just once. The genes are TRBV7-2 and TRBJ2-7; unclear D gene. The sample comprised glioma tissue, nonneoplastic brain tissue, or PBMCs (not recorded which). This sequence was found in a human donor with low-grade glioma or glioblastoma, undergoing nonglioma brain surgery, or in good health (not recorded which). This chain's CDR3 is CASSPERRTYEQYF. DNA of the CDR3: TGTGCCAGCAGCCCTGAGCGCAGGACGTACGAGCAGTACTTC.